This section outlines one T cell receptor beta chain sequence together with its context. Its antigen is as yet unknown. PCR employed 60 Vbeta and 13 Jbeta primers. Sequenced by immunoSEQ multiplex PCR; TCRdb stores in-frame clones only, minus some. The repertoire includes 130,000 or so clones, around 80% of them detected once, and roughly 3.2% sits in the top ten. The data belong to a study of cytomegalovirus exposure and HLA in healthy donors. Study-wide points: One later analysis reportedly identified an Asian-associated ancestry cluster that showed fewer N-insertions than the 666-donor mean. Cytomegalovirus association was assigned to approximately 180 TCR beta chains.

The TCR comes from a young man in good health and CMV-seronegative. Sample: PBMCs.

The DNA for the CDR3 is TGTGCCTCGGGACTAGCGGTAGGGTATGAGCAGTTCTTC. Protein product: CASGLAVGYEQFF. The chain employs TRBV19 and TRBJ2-1, with TRBD2 matching over 11 bases. Trimming removed 11 bases from V and 8 bases from J; junction bases left unmatched: 8. CDR3 length: 13 residues. Germline V lookup: CDR1 LNHDA, CDR2 SQIVND (reference sequence).